Listed here are 23 T cell receptor beta chains from one sample, sequenced in a study of blood T cells in healthy people across ages. Primers used in a second PCR of about 6 to 11 cycles were a sample-barcoded 5' primer and a J-beta primer mix. Via MiXCR, TCRdb re-called the 5' RACE reads, giving one row per CDR3 protein. The repertoire holds more than 450,000 distinct CDR3 sequences, with roughly a quarter as singletons. This sample also appeared in a second study, on T cells of mothers and their children.

The specimen was blood. These receptors all stem from a boy aged 2-9 years in good health.

The sample holds many counts of this clonotype. The chain combines TRBV30 with TRBJ1-2, with a tentative D call TRBD1 (6 bases). Trimming stripped 2 bases from V and 4 bases from J, with 11 bases between. Germline V gene data show CDR1 as GTSNPN and CDR2 as SVGIG (reference sequence). The CDR3 spans 13 residues. The CDR3 sequence: CAWSRDKIYGYTF. The CDR3 coding sequence is TGTGCCTGGAGTCGGGACAAGATCTATGGCTACACCTTC.

The rearrangement joins TRBV7-9 to TRBJ2-3; D remains unclear. V lost 0 bases and J 5 bases, leaving 18 bases between the germline ends. Germline CDR1 is SEHNR and CDR2 is FQNEAQ (reference sequence). This CDR3 spans 17 amino acids. The chain's CDR3 is CASSLAPSSLEVDTQYF. CDR3 bases: TGTGCCAGCAGCTTAGCCCCTTCGAGCCTTGAGGTAGATACGCAGTATTTT.

V gene TRBV10-3 combines with J gene TRBJ2-3; no reliable D call. V was clipped by 6 bases and J by 2 bases, with 12 bases between them. Germline V gene data show CDR1 as ENHRY and CDR2 as SYGVKD. The CDR3 is 14 residues long. CDR3 region: CAIRAFLDTDTQYF. The CDR3 DNA sequence: TGTGCCATCAGAGCGTTCCTCGACACAGATACGCAGTATTTT.

This clonotype was detected a few times. This sequence joins TRBV12-3 or TRBV12-4 and TRBJ2-1; D is perhaps TRBD1 (6 bases). V shed 7 bases and J shed 6 bases, with 13 bases lying between them. The CDR3 totals 13 residues. The CDR3 coding sequence is TGTGCCAGCACCGGGACACTCTCCAATGAGCAGTTCTTC. Amino acids: CASTGTLSNEQFF.

V and J are TRBV15 and TRBJ2-3; D uncertain. CDR3 length equals 13 residues. V dropped 8 bases and J dropped 0 bases, with 9 bases sitting between them. CDR1 and CDR2 (germline): LNHNV, YYDKDF (reference sequence). CDR3: CATQRSSTDTQYF. The CDR3 DNA is TGTGCCACCCAGAGATCTAGCACAGATACGCAGTATTTT. Full variable domain (missing parts from reference TRBV15 and TRBJ2-3): DAMVIQNPRYQVTQFGKPVTLSCSQTLNHNVMYWYQQKSSQAPKLLFHYYDKDFNNEADTPDNFQSRRPNTSFCFLDIRSPGLGDTAMYLCATQRSSTDTQYFGPGTRLTVL.

Here the CDR3 reads CSASGAGGPINEQFF. CDR3 nucleotide sequence: TGCAGTGCTAGTGGGGCGGGAGGGCCGATCAATGAGCAGTTCTTC. The chain links TRBV20-1 to TRBJ2-1; 9 nucleotides match TRBD2. With V trimmed by 3 bases and J by 6 bases, 9 bases remained unmatched. This CDR3 has 15 residues. Germline CDR1 reads DFQATT; CDR2 reads SNEGSKA (reference sequence).

This chain links TRBV7-2 with TRBJ1-3, with D perhaps matching TRBD1 (5 bases). The CDR3 has 16 amino acids. The germline CDR1 and CDR2 sequences are SGHTA and FQGNSA. Trimming left V 5 bases short and J 0 bases short, with 14 bases between. This CDR3 reads CASSAQVISSGNTIYF. The CDR3, as DNA: TGTGCCAGCAGCGCACAGGTGATAAGCTCTGGAAACACCATATATTTT.

This clonotype appeared many times. The genes are TRBV5-1 and TRBJ2-3; TRBD1 matches 8 bases. The CDR3 is 16 residues long. From germline, CDR1 is SGHRS and CDR2 YFSETQ. J gave up 1 base and V 3 bases, and 7 bases lay outside the gene matches. The CDR3 sequence is CASSSDPGQGTDTQYF. CDR3 nucleotide sequence: TGCGCCAGCAGCTCAGACCCGGGACAGGGCACAGATACGCAGTATTTT.

The V gene is TRBV5-5, the J gene TRBJ2-7; D may be TRBD1 or TRBD2 (5 bases each). Germline loops: CDR1 SGHKS, CDR2 YYEKEE (reference sequence). Between the trimmed V and J ends, which lost 5 bases and 2 bases, there was a span of 14 bases. The CDR3 runs 14 residues. The CDR3 DNA follows: TGTGCCAGCAGTCGGAACCGGGACCCCTACGAGCAGTACTTC. It yields the protein CASSRNRDPYEQYF.

DNA of the CDR3: TGTGCCAGCAGTTACTCCCGAACTCGACTAGCGGGAGGGATAGATACGCAGTATTTT. Its protein product is CASSYSRTRLAGGIDTQYF. V gene TRBV6-2 or TRBV6-3 combines with J gene TRBJ2-3, with 14 nucleotides matching TRBD2. V lost 0 bases to trimming and J lost 5 bases; unmatched junction nucleotides: 10. The CDR3 length is 19 residues. Germline loops: CDR1 MNHEY, CDR2 SVGEGT.

The chain has TRBV6-6 and TRBJ1-1; the D gene is possibly TRBD1 (6 bases). Trimming took 10 bases from V and 3 from J, leaving 15 bases between them. This CDR3 spans 13 amino acids. From germline, CDR1 is MNHNY and CDR2 SVGAGI (reference sequence). CDR3 sequence: CATDRPADTEAFF. The DNA of the CDR3 is TGTGCCACAGACAGGCCGGCGGACACTGAAGCTTTCTTT.

The gene calls are TRBV7-2 and TRBJ1-1, with 9 positions matching TRBD1. Germline V gene data show CDR1 as SGHTA and CDR2 as FQGNSA. The CDR3 totals 13 residues. Losses at the gene ends were 4 bases for V and 4 bases for J; bases not matched to a gene: 1. The CDR3 loop reads CASSWTGVTEAFF. CDR3 bases: TGTGCCAGCAGCTGGACAGGGGTCACTGAAGCTTTCTTT.

The chain uses TRBV12-5 and TRBJ1-6; unclear D gene. In germline, CDR1 is LGHNT, CDR2 FRNRAP. The CDR3 has 15 amino acids. Trimming removed 4 bases from V and 3 bases from J, with 10 bases in between. CDR3 bases: TGTGCTAGTGGTTCCCGCGGGAGCTATAATTCACCCCTCCACTTT. This codes for CASGSRGSYNSPLHF.

This clonotype was counted between two and nine times. The chain recombines TRBV9 with TRBJ1-1; possibly TRBD1 for D (6 bases). V was trimmed by 1 base and J by 0 bases, leaving 10 bases between them. The germline gives CDR1 SGDLS, CDR2 YYNGEE. There are 15 residues in the CDR3. Here the CDR3 reads CASSVTGTMNTEAFF. The CDR3 bases are TGTGCCAGCAGCGTAACAGGGACCATGAACACTGAAGCTTTCTTT.

This clonotype occurred many times. J is TRBJ2-2 and V is TRBV29-1; D is perhaps TRBD1 (5 bases). In germline, CDR1 is SQVTM, CDR2 ANQGSEA. The CDR3 has 11 residues. V was cut by 3 bases and J by 6 bases, with 5 bases left in between. In DNA form, the CDR3 reads TGCAGCGTTGACAGGGCCGGGGAGCTGTTTTTT. As protein: CSVDRAGELFF.

This clonotype was seen only a few times. The chain employs TRBV29-1 and TRBJ2-7, with D perhaps matching TRBD1 (6 bases). Germline V gene sequence: CDR1 SQVTM, CDR2 ANQGSEA. Trimming left V 7 bases short and J 7 bases short, with 14 bases between. The CDR3 has 11 amino acids. CDR3 sequence (DNA): TGCAGCGGCTTACAGGGTCAGGAGCAGTACTTC. This translates into CSGLQGQEQYF.

This chain uses TRBV21-1 with TRBJ1-2. TRBV21-1 is reported as a pseudogene. There are 15 residues in the CDR3. CDR3 loop: CASSKGAAANYGYTF. DNA for the CDR3: TGTGCCAGCAGCAAAGGTGCAGCGGCGAACTATGGCTACACCTTC.

On this clonotype: One junction end disagrees with the germline gene, perhaps due to a read error. The genes are TRBV7-2 and TRBJ1-2; D uncertain. CDR3 size: 13 residues. The germline V gene encodes CDR1 SGHTA and CDR2 FQGNSA. The CDR3 sequence is CVSSPNSLYGYTF. The CDR3 coding sequence is TGTGTCAGCAGCCCCAATAGCCTCTATGGCTACACCTTC. The whole variable domain, filled in from reference TRBV7-2 and TRBJ1-2, reads GAGVSQSPSNKVTEKGKDVELRCDPISGHTALYWYRQSLGQGLEFLIYFQGNSAPDKSGLPSDRFSAERTGGSVSTLTIQRTQQEDSAVYLCVSSPNSLYGYTFGSGTRLTVV.

In this sample, this clonotype turned up once. CDR3 coding DNA: TGTGCCATCAAGGGCAGGAGCTCCTACGAGCAGTACTTC. This codes for CAIKGRSSYEQYF. The chain recombines TRBV10-3 with TRBJ2-7; no firm D call. This CDR3 has 13 amino acids. Germline V gene lookup returns CDR1 ENHRY and CDR2 SYGVKD. V dropped 7 bases and J dropped 0 bases, with 10 bases sitting between them.

This clonotype was counted between two and nine times. The chain recombines TRBV16 with TRBJ1-1, with D perhaps matching TRBD1 (6 bases). The V gene lost 1 base and the J gene lost 7 bases, with 13 bases spanning the gap. The length of the CDR3 is 14 residues. Germline-derived CDR1 and CDR2 are KGHSY and FQNENV. DNA of the CDR3: TGTGCCAGCAGCCAATACGGGGGGCATGGTGAAGCTTTCTTT. Translation: CASSQYGGHGEAFF.

The chain links TRBV9 to TRBJ1-1; D perhaps matches TRBD1 (6 bases). Germline values: CDR1 SGDLS, CDR2 YYNGEE. The V end was cut by 3 bases, the J end by 3 bases, with 15 bases between. The CDR3 consists of 15 residues. The CDR3: CASSATGEGDTEAFF. For the CDR3, the DNA is TGTGCCAGCAGCGCCACAGGCGAGGGGGACACTGAAGCTTTCTTT.

This clonotype showed up just a few times. The chain combines TRBV7-9 with TRBJ2-3; D is undetermined. Germline V gives CDR1 SEHNR, CDR2 FQNEAQ (reference sequence). V was pared by 0 bases and J by 6 bases, with 19 bases between. CDR3 size: 17 residues. The CDR3 here is CASSLAAFPTTGDTQYF. The CDR3 DNA is TGTGCCAGCAGCTTAGCTGCCTTTCCAACCACCGGGGATACGCAGTATTTT.

The CDR3 loop is CASSFVRSNQPQHF. CDR3 DNA: TGTGCCAGCAGCTTTGTCAGGAGCAATCAGCCCCAGCATTTT. This chain links TRBV7-2 with TRBJ1-5; D ambiguous. V was pared by 3 bases and J by 1 base, with 7 bases between. The CDR3 length is 14 residues. Germline V lookup: CDR1 SGHTA, CDR2 FQGNSA.